This entry lists 28 T cell receptor beta chains sequenced from one sample in a study of PD-L1 blockade in urothelial cancer. Time point given: peripheral blood 6 weeks after treatment start. Assay used: immunoSEQ multiplex PCR; TCRdb lists only in-frame clones, some missing. The sample lists about 120,000 clones, roughly 86% seen once, with 2.4% in the top ten. Sequenced material: PBMCs, taken around atezolizumab (anti-PD-L1) treatment. These receptors came from a man aged 50 to 60 with urothelial cancer.

The V call is TRBV19, the J call TRBJ2-7; 7 bases align to TRBD1. The CDR3 length is 13 residues. J gave up 5 bases and V 5 bases, and 6 bases lay outside the gene matches. Per the germline V gene, CDR1 is LNHDA and CDR2 is SQIVND (reference sequence). CDR3 region: CASSPWTGDEQYF. In nucleotides, the CDR3 is TGTGCCAGTAGTCCATGGACAGGAGACGAGCAGTACTTC.

The V call is TRBV5-4, the J call TRBJ1-2; D is unresolved. This CDR3 is built from 14 residues. CDR1 SGHNT and CDR2 YYREEE come from the germline V gene (reference sequence). V lost 4 bases and J 2 bases, leaving 12 bases between the germline ends. The CDR3 nucleotides read TGTGCCAGCAGCCTATGGGCAGTAAACTATGGCTACACCTTC. Translating it yields CASSLWAVNYGYTF.

The chain uses TRBV7-2 and TRBJ2-3, with D possibly TRBD2 on 6 matching bases. V shed 6 bases and J shed 3 bases, with 16 bases lying between them. The germline V gene encodes CDR1 SGHTA and CDR2 FQGNSA. The CDR3 is made up of 15 amino acids. The CDR3 DNA follows: TGTGCCAGCAGTCCGTGGCGGGGAACTACAGATACGCAGTATTTT. Encoded protein: CASSPWRGTTDTQYF. Full variable domain (outside the CDR3, taken from reference TRBV7-2 and TRBJ2-3): GAGVSQSPSNKVTEKGKDVELRCDPISGHTALYWYRQSLGQGLEFLIYFQGNSAPDKSGLPSDRFSAERTGGSVSTLTIQRTQQEDSAVYLCASSPWRGTTDTQYFGPGTRLTVL.

CDR3 sequence (DNA): TGTGCCAGCAGTCCGGTCCTAGCGGCCCCTGGCGAGCAGTACTTC. Translation: CASSPVLAAPGEQYF. The chain joins TRBV27 to TRBJ2-7; TRBD2 matches 7 bases. Germline CDR1 is MNHEY and CDR2 is SMNVEV (reference sequence). The CDR3 length is 15 residues. V dropped 5 bases and J dropped 6; count of bases not matched to a gene: 13.

The V call is TRBV6-5, the J call TRBJ1-2, with 8 nucleotides matching TRBD1. The germline V gene has CDR1 MNHEY and CDR2 SVGAGI. V was pared by 5 bases and J by 5 bases, with 4 bases of the junction left unmatched. The CDR3 loop spans 13 amino acids. CDR3 amino acids: CASSKQGGYGYTF. The CDR3, as DNA: TGTGCCAGCAGTAAACAGGGGGGGTATGGCTACACCTTC.

The V gene is TRBV2, the J gene TRBJ2-1; possibly TRBD1 for D (6 bases). V was cut by 4 bases and J by 0 bases, with 10 bases left in between. CDR3 length: 15 residues. CDR1 is SNHLY, CDR2 FYNNEI, per germline. CDR3 protein: CASSADRSSYNEQFF. The CDR3 nucleotides are TGTGCCAGCAGTGCAGACAGGAGCTCCTACAATGAGCAGTTCTTC.

This clone was picked up one time. The chain carries TRBV5-8 and TRBJ2-3, with 10 bases identical to TRBD1. J gave up 5 bases and V 0 bases, and 6 bases lay outside the gene matches. Germline V gene sequence: CDR1 SGHTS, CDR2 YDEGEE. The CDR3 is 16 residues long. CDR3 coding DNA: TGTGCCAGCAGCTTGGTGCGGGACAGGGGTCGAGATACGCAGTATTTT. As protein: CASSLVRDRGRDTQYF.

The chain couples TRBV7-8 to TRBJ2-7, with 9 positions matching TRBD1. J was trimmed by 0 bases and V by 5 bases; bases with no gene match: 5. This CDR3 is built from 15 residues. The germline V gene encodes CDR1 SGHVS and CDR2 FQNEAQ. CDR3 nucleotide sequence: TGTGCCAGCAGCGCCTCGGGACAGGGCTCCTACGAGCAGTACTTC. Translating it yields CASSASGQGSYEQYF.

This chain uses TRBV7-6 with TRBJ2-7; TRBD1 aligns across 10 bases. V shed 5 bases and J 5 bases; nucleotides not matched to a gene: 15. Germline V gene lookup returns CDR1 SGHVS and CDR2 FNYEAQ. The CDR3 runs 17 residues. This chain's CDR3 is CASSQFLAGQGYDEQYF. In DNA form, the CDR3 reads TGTGCCAGCAGCCAGTTCCTTGCGGGACAGGGGTACGACGAGCAGTACTTC.

The chain combines TRBV21-1 with TRBJ1-1; the D call of TRBD1 is as the table states it, not checked on the DNA. TRBV21-1 is a listed pseudogene. CDR3 length: 14 amino acids. The DNA of the CDR3 is TGTGCCAGCAGCGTGACAGGGGTTCTTTCTGAAGCTTTCTTT. It yields the protein CASSVTGVLSEAFF.

The table lists this clone with a few counts. V is TRBV4-1 and J is TRBJ2-3, with 8 bases aligning to TRBD2. The CDR3 totals 16 residues. V dropped 4 bases and J dropped 3; count of bases not matched to a gene: 9. Germline values: CDR1 MGHRA, CDR2 YSYEKL. In DNA, the CDR3 is TGCGCCAGCAGCCCCTATAGCGGGACTGGGACAGATACGCAGTATTTT. Protein sequence: CASSPYSGTGTDTQYF.

CDR3 sequence: CASSFPMGIAGDTDTQYF. The CDR3 bases are TGTGCCAGCAGCTTTCCTATGGGGATAGCGGGGGACACAGATACGCAGTATTTT. The V gene is TRBV7-2, the J gene TRBJ2-3; 9 bases line up with TRBD2. With V trimmed by 3 bases and J by 2 bases, 12 bases remained unmatched. The germline V gene has CDR1 SGHTA and CDR2 FQGNSA. This CDR3 has 18 residues.

This chain links TRBV6-6 with TRBJ2-7; possibly TRBD2 for D (6 bases). CDR3 length: 14 residues. Germline-derived CDR1 and CDR2 are MNHNY and SVGAGI (reference sequence). V dropped 5 bases and J dropped 0 bases, with 11 bases sitting between them. This chain's CDR3 is CASSGLGGSYEQYF. The CDR3 nucleotides read TGTGCCAGCAGTGGCCTCGGGGGCTCCTACGAGCAGTACTTC.

In this sample, this clone turned up once. The chain links TRBV9 to TRBJ2-2; 8 bases agree with TRBD1. CDR1 and CDR2 (germline): SGDLS, YYNGEE. Unmatched junction bases numbered 2, after V lost 0 bases and J lost 4 bases. The CDR3 is 15 residues long. The CDR3 sequence: CASSVAQGATGELFF. The DNA of the CDR3 is TGTGCCAGCAGCGTAGCTCAGGGGGCCACCGGGGAGCTGTTTTTT.

This clone has more than one count but fewer than ten. The chain carries TRBV5-4 and TRBJ1-1; the D gene is possibly TRBD1 (6 bases). The CDR3 is 15 residues long. Deletions cut 3 bases from V and 2 bases from J, with 14 bases between. From germline, CDR1 is SGHNT and CDR2 YYREEE (reference sequence). The CDR3 sequence is CASSSWGRGNTEAFF. The CDR3 DNA reads TGTGCCAGCAGCTCATGGGGCAGGGGCAACACTGAAGCTTTCTTT.

This chain joins TRBV28 and TRBJ1-1; D gene unclear. V lost 5 bases and J lost 1, with 14 bases in between. CDR1 is MDHEN and CDR2 is SYDVKM in the germline V gene. The CDR3 is 15 amino acids. CDR3 in DNA: TGTGCCAGCAGTATACCGGGGTTGAGGAACACTGAAGCTTTCTTT. Translated: CASSIPGLRNTEAFF.

The chain recombines TRBV5-1 with TRBJ2-1; 7 bases match TRBD1. Germline CDR1 reads SGHRS; CDR2 reads YFSETQ. This CDR3 is 15 amino acids long. V lost 5 bases, J lost 0 bases, and 5 bases stayed unmatched. CDR3 in DNA: TGCGCCAGCAGGTCGGGACAGAGCTCCTACAATGAGCAGTTCTTC. Encoded protein: CASRSGQSSYNEQFF.

The V and J genes are TRBV7-9 and TRBJ1-2, with TRBD1 identical over 7 bases. The germline V gene encodes CDR1 SEHNR and CDR2 FQNEAQ (reference sequence). The CDR3 length is 14 residues. The V and J ends lost 0 bases and 6 bases, in that order; junction bases with no gene match: 4. The CDR3 here is CASSLALTGHGYTF. For the CDR3, the DNA is TGTGCCAGCAGCTTAGCTTTGACAGGGCATGGCTACACCTTC. Full variable domain (rest looked up from reference TRBV7-9 and TRBJ1-2): DTGVSQNPRHKITKRGQNVTFRCDPISEHNRLYWYRQTLGQGPEFLTYFQNEAQLEKSRLLSDRFSAERPKGSFSTLEIQRTEQGDSAMYLCASSLALTGHGYTFGSGTRLTVV.

The rearrangement uses TRBV18 and TRBJ1-2; unclear D gene. The germline V gene encodes CDR1 KGHSH and CDR2 LQKENI. The CDR3 covers 16 residues. The germline V and J ends were trimmed by 6 bases and 2 bases, with 19 bases remaining between them. CDR3 bases: TGTGCCAGCTCCCTTACAGAGCACGAGAAAAACTATGGCTACACCTTC. Translated, it gives CASSLTEHEKNYGYTF.

V and J are TRBV27 and TRBJ1-4; no clear D gene. The V gene lost 6 bases and the J gene lost 5 bases, with 19 bases spanning the gap. The V gene's germline CDR1 is MNHEY and CDR2 SMNVEV (reference sequence). The CDR3 is 16 residues long. The CDR3 reads CASSRHPTRKNEKLFF. DNA for the CDR3: TGTGCCAGCAGCCGCCACCCGACACGGAAAAATGAAAAACTGTTTTTT.

The chain recombines TRBV19 with TRBJ2-7; a weak D match, TRBD1 (5 bases). CDR3 length: 14 amino acids. Per germline, CDR1 LNHDA and CDR2 SQIVND (reference sequence). Trimming took 5 bases from V and 3 from J, leaving 14 bases between them. The CDR3 sequence: CASSANRIFYEQYF. As DNA, the CDR3 is TGTGCCAGTAGTGCCAACAGGATCTTCTACGAGCAGTACTTC.

V gene TRBV28 combines with J gene TRBJ2-3; D remains ambiguous. V was pared by 4 bases and J by 6 bases, with 11 bases between. CDR3 length: 13 residues. Germline V CDR1 and CDR2: MDHEN, SYDVKM. CDR3 coding DNA: TGTGCCAGCAGTTCAGTTAGGCGGGATACGCAGTATTTT. This gives the protein CASSSVRRDTQYF.

The chain employs TRBV7-9 and TRBJ2-7; 7 positions agree with TRBD1. The CDR3 length is 15 residues. Germline V lookup: CDR1 SEHNR, CDR2 FQNEAQ (reference sequence). V lost 3 bases and J lost 7; bases outside the gene matches: 12. CDR3 residues: CASSFDRAGWGEQYF. CDR3 bases: TGTGCCAGCAGCTTCGACAGGGCAGGGTGGGGTGAGCAGTACTTC.

J is TRBJ2-5 and V is TRBV7-3, with D possibly TRBD1 on 5 matching bases. The CDR3 spans 14 residues. CDR1 and CDR2 (germline): SGHTA, FQGTGA. Trimming left V 1 base short and J 3 bases short, with 9 bases between. CDR3 sequence (DNA): TGTGCCAGCAGCTTAAGACCAGGGAAAGAGACCCAGTACTTC. This translates into CASSLRPGKETQYF.

Written as DNA, the CDR3 is TGTGCCAGCAGCGCCGAGGGACTAGTGAACAATGAGCAGTTCTTC. The encoded protein is CASSAEGLVNNEQFF. The chain employs TRBV7-2 and TRBJ2-1; 8 bases agree with TRBD2. CDR3 length: 15 amino acids. The germline gives CDR1 SGHTA, CDR2 FQGNSA. V lost 5 bases to trimming and J lost 5 bases; unmatched junction nucleotides: 8.

This clone was found a few times. This sequence joins TRBV28 and TRBJ1-1, with 10 bases aligning to TRBD1. Germline-derived CDR1 and CDR2 are MDHEN and SYDVKM. This CDR3 comprises 17 residues. With V trimmed by 1 base and J by 0 bases, 5 bases remained unmatched. For the CDR3, the DNA is TGTGCCAGCAGTTTATTGACAGGGGGCGCTATGAACACTGAAGCTTTCTTT. Translated, it gives CASSLLTGGAMNTEAFF.

The genes are TRBV18 and TRBJ1-2, with TRBD1 matching 9 bases. Germline trimming cut 5 bases from V and 8 bases from J; bases unmatched to any gene: 6. The V gene's germline CDR1 is KGHSH and CDR2 LQKENI. This CDR3 contains 13 residues. CDR3 bases: TGTGCCAGCTCATCACAGGGGGCGCAGGGCTACACCTTC. Amino acids: CASSSQGAQGYTF. The full variable domain, completed using reference TRBV18 and TRBJ1-2, is NAGVMQNPRHLVRRRGQEARLRCSPMKGHSHVYWYRQLPEEGLKFMVYLQKENIIDESGMPKERFSAEFPKEGPSILRIQQVVRGDSAAYFCASSSQGAQGYTFGSGTRLTVV.

This clone was seen more than once but under ten times. The V gene is TRBV4-1, the J gene TRBJ2-1; the D is unclear. Germline lookup yields CDR1 MGHRA and CDR2 YSYEKL. CDR3 size: 15 residues. Trimming cost V 6 bases and J 9 bases, with 21 bases left between them. CDR3 nucleotides: TGCGCCAGCAGTCAGAGTCCCCTAAGGCGGCCTGAGCAGTTCTTC. Amino acids: CASSQSPLRRPEQFF.